Below, one T cell receptor beta chain is given with its context. These data belong to a study of T-cell reconstitution after alpha-beta-depleted transplantation in children. Preparation of the TCRbeta library involved a method that used unique molecular identifiers. Using its own MiXCR run on the PCR reads, TCRdb lists one record per CDR3 protein. The data contain fewer than 550,000 distinct CDR3 sequences, about 11% of them singletons. Trimming shortened V by 5 bases and J by 6 bases, and 25 bases separated the two germline ends. CDR3 length: 18 residues. Germline V gives CDR1 SGHVS, CDR2 FQNEAQ. The V and J genes are TRBV7-8 and TRBJ2-2, with D possibly being TRBD1 (7 bases). This sequence originates from a human donor who donated a stem cell graft to a child with acute myeloid leukemia. The sequences come from PBMCs from the stem cell graft donor, collected from the stem cell graft. For the CDR3, the DNA is TGTGCCAGCAGCCCTAGACGGGACTTTAGGGGGCGACCCGGGGAGCTGTTTTTT. Encoded protein: CASSPRRDFRGRPGELFF.